The source of this T cell receptor beta chain is a study of PD-L1 blockade in urothelial cancer. Looking at the study overall: Patients arrived having already received 0 to 3 prior chemotherapy regimens. Analysis of the blood was performed 3 weeks (second dose) and 6 weeks after treatment start.

Sequencing was performed with immunoSEQ multiplex PCR; in TCRdb, only in-frame clones are kept and a portion is missing. Of 100,000 to 150,000 clones in the sample, about 82% are singletons; the top ten hold 2% to 3%. The CDR3 runs 14 residues. Germline-derived CDR1 and CDR2 are SGHRS and YFSETQ. The V end was cut by 1 base, the J end by 2 bases, with 8 bases between. Time point: peripheral blood 6 weeks after treatment start. Locally advanced or metastatic urothelial carcinoma was present in patients. The TCR comes from a man aged 45-65 years with urothelial cancer. The sample was PBMCs, taken around atezolizumab (anti-PD-L1) treatment. The V and J genes are TRBV5-1 and TRBJ2-3, with D hard to call. Here the CDR3 DNA reads TGCGCCAGCAGCTTGTTGAGCACCACAGATACGCAGTATTTT. This translates into CASSLLSTTDTQYF. Supplemented by reference TRBV5-1 and TRBJ2-3, the full variable domain reads KAGVTQTPRYLIKTRGQQVTLSCSPISGHRSVSWYQQTPGQGLQFLFEYFSETQRNKGNFPGRFSGRQFSNSRSEMNVSTLELGDSALYLCASSLLSTTDTQYFGPGTRLTVL.